These 27 T cell receptor beta chains share one sample of origin, sequenced in a study of T-cell reconstitution after alpha-beta-depleted transplantation in children. During its preparation, the TCRbeta library received unique molecular identifiers. One entry per CDR3 protein results from TCRdb running MiXCR on the PCR reads. Altogether hundreds of thousands of distinct CDR3 sequences are present, around 13% being singletons, with the ten largest covering 2.6%. The sequencing here drew on PBMCs from the stem cell graft donor, taken from the stem cell graft. These receptors originate from a human donor who donated a stem cell graft to a child with acute lymphoblastic leukemia.

This clonotype was observed many times. A much larger clone lies a single base off, so this may be a read error. The chain has TRBV20-1 and TRBJ2-6; D might be TRBD1 or TRBD2, each matching 6 bases. The length of the CDR3 is 15 residues. The germline V gene encodes CDR1 DFQATT and CDR2 SNEGSKA (reference sequence). CDR3 region: CSAKWGAPGANGLTF. The DNA for the CDR3 is TGCAGTGCTAAATGGGGGGCGCCCGGGGCCAACGGCCTGACTTTC.

This clonotype has ten or more counts. This chain uses TRBV20-1 with TRBJ1-6, with TRBD1 matching 10 bases. V shed 4 bases and J 5 bases; nucleotides not matched to a gene: 17. CDR1 is DFQATT and CDR2 is SNEGSKA in the germline V gene (reference sequence). This CDR3 has 19 amino acids. The DNA of the CDR3 is TGCAGTGCTAAAGTAATAAAGCCGGGACAGGGGTCCAATAATTCACCCCTCCACTTT. It specifies CSAKVIKPGQGSNNSPLHF.

This clonotype was seen repeatedly, ten times or more. The rearrangement joins TRBV20-1 to TRBJ2-1; D is possibly TRBD1 (5 bases). Looked up from germline, CDR1 is DFQATT and CDR2 is SNEGSKA (reference sequence). The V and J ends lost 5 bases and 9 bases respectively, with 26 bases between them. The CDR3 has 16 amino acids. CDR3 nucleotide sequence: TGCAGTGCTCCAGCGATAGGGCACCAGGGTACAGGTGAGCAGTTCTTC. This sequence encodes CSAPAIGHQGTGEQFF.

The chain employs TRBV12-3 or TRBV12-4 and TRBJ2-5, with 9 bases lining up with TRBD1. Trimming at V came to 3 bases and at J to 3 bases, leaving 17 bases not matched to a gene. This CDR3 spans 19 amino acids. DNA for the CDR3: TGTGCCAGCAGTTTCCTTTTCGCCGCCGGGACAGGGCCAGAAGAGACCCAGTACTTC. Encoded protein: CASSFLFAAGTGPEETQYF.

The sample holds many counts of this clonotype. The chain uses TRBV21-1 and TRBJ1-4; the listed D gene, TRBD1, was not tested against the DNA. TRBV21-1 is termed a pseudogene. The CDR3 totals 15 residues. In nucleotides, the CDR3 is TGTGCCTGCGGACGTACTCGACAGAATAATGAAAAACTGTTTTTT. Residues: CACGRTRQNNEKLFF.

For this clonotype: A much larger clonotype is one base distant, so this may be a read error. The V call is TRBV6-2 or TRBV6-3, the J call TRBJ2-2, with TRBD2 matching over 9 bases. This CDR3 spans 13 amino acids. CDR1 and CDR2 from the germline V gene are MNHEY and SVGEGT. CDR3 in amino acids: CVASGDRTGELFF. The CDR3 DNA follows: TGTGTGGCTAGCGGGGACCGGACCGGGGAGCTGTTTTTT.

The gene calls are TRBV20-1 and TRBJ1-5, with a weak D call TRBD1 (6 bases). Per the germline V gene, CDR1 is DFQATT and CDR2 is SNEGSKA (reference sequence). V lost 3 bases and J lost 2, with 20 bases in between. CDR3 length: 17 residues. CDR3 loop: CSARAYGQLARNQPQHF. In DNA, the CDR3 is TGCAGTGCTAGGGCATATGGACAGTTGGCGCGCAATCAGCCCCAGCATTTT.

This clonotype has at least ten counts. The chain recombines TRBV20-1 with TRBJ1-2, with TRBD1 identical over 7 bases. CDR3 length: 12 residues. Unmatched junction bases numbered 1, after V lost 1 base and J lost 5 bases. The germline V gene has CDR1 DFQATT and CDR2 SNEGSKA (reference sequence). The CDR3 DNA sequence: TGCAGTGCTAGAGTGGGACAGTATGGCTACACCTTC. Amino acid sequence: CSARVGQYGYTF.

The genes are TRBV30 and TRBJ1-1; possibly TRBD1 for D (5 bases). The CDR3 length is 15 residues. Germline values: CDR1 GTSNPN, CDR2 SVGIG (reference sequence). Trimming left V 4 bases short and J 0 bases short, with 15 bases between. The CDR3 nucleotides are TGTGCCTGGAACAACAAGGGGTGGGTGAACACTGAAGCTTTCTTT. Its protein is CAWNNKGWVNTEAFF.

V gene TRBV4-2 combines with J gene TRBJ2-3; maybe TRBD2 (7 bases). The CDR3 is made up of 16 amino acids. CDR1 and CDR2 from the germline V gene are LGHNA and YNFKEQ. V was cut by 4 bases and J by 0 bases, with 14 bases left in between. The CDR3 is CASSPDRGASTDTQYF. The CDR3 coding sequence is TGTGCCAGCAGCCCAGACCGGGGGGCTAGCACAGATACGCAGTATTTT.

The table lists this clonotype with many counts. The chain employs TRBV28 and TRBJ2-5; 7 bases map to TRBD2. The CDR3 contains 14 residues. After removal of 5 bases from V and 4 bases from J, the junction contained 7 bases not matched to a gene. Germline lookup yields CDR1 MDHEN and CDR2 SYDVKM. The CDR3 spells CASSPGLVVETQYF. The CDR3 DNA is TGTGCCAGCAGTCCTGGACTAGTGGTAGAGACCCAGTACTTC.

This clonotype was seen repeatedly, ten times or more. This chain uses TRBV2 with TRBJ2-1, with D possibly TRBD1 on 5 matching bases. Trimming removed 7 bases at V and 3 bases at J, with 13 bases between. The germline V gene has CDR1 SNHLY and CDR2 FYNNEI. The length of the CDR3 is 14 residues. For the CDR3, the DNA is TGTGCCAGCACTCTGGCAGGGTTCTACAATGAGCAGTTCTTC. The encoded protein is CASTLAGFYNEQFF.

At least ten counts were recorded for this clonotype. This chain links TRBV27 with TRBJ1-5; D not certain. V lost 5 bases, J lost 6 bases, and 11 bases lay in between. CDR3 size: 13 residues. CDR1 MNHEY and CDR2 SMNVEV come from the germline V gene (reference sequence). DNA for the CDR3: TGTGCCAGCAGTCCCGCAGCCGGTCAGCCCCAGCATTTT. Translation gives CASSPAAGQPQHF.

A remark on this clonotype: A single base separates this from a much larger clone, so it may be a read error. The CDR3 DNA is TGTGCCATCAGTGAGCCGGACAGTCCTGGAAGCACCATATATTTT. Amino acid sequence: CAISEPDSPGSTIYF. The rearrangement links TRBV10-3 to TRBJ1-3; weak D call: TRBD1 (6 bases). The CDR3 has 15 amino acids. Germline V lookup: CDR1 ENHRY, CDR2 SYGVKD.

This clonotype was counted a few times. V gene TRBV6-5 combines with J gene TRBJ2-7; 7 bases map to TRBD1. Germline-derived CDR1 and CDR2 are MNHEY and SVGAGI. The CDR3 is 15 amino acids. J gave up 3 bases and V 2 bases, and 7 bases lay outside the gene matches. CDR3 DNA: TGTGCCAGCAGTTACCACGACAGGGTTATCTACGAGCAGTACTTC. Protein: CASSYHDRVIYEQYF.

This clonotype showed up many times. In DNA form, the CDR3 reads TGTGCCAGCAGTGAAGGTCCGGGGATTAGCACAGATACGCAGTATTTT. This translates into CASSEGPGISTDTQYF. The rearrangement joins TRBV6-1 to TRBJ2-3; D is possibly TRBD2 (5 bases). Trimming removed 1 base from V and 0 bases from J, with 11 bases in between. The CDR3 has 16 amino acids. In germline, CDR1 is MNHNS, CDR2 SASEGT.

This clonotype was detected only a few times. The junction and the germline gene differ at one end; a read error may be behind it. This chain joins TRBV20-1 and TRBJ2-2, with D possibly being TRBD1 or TRBD2 (5 bases each). CDR1 and CDR2 from the germline V gene are DFQATT and SNEGSKA (reference sequence). The CDR3 has 16 amino acids. The DNA for the CDR3 is TGCTGTGCTCGCCCCCCGTTGGGGGAGAACACCGGGGAGCTGTTTTTT. Translation: CCARPPLGENTGELFF.

This clonotype was detected many times. The V call is TRBV15, the J call TRBJ2-1, with D maybe TRBD2 (5 bases). Trimming removed 0 bases at V and 1 base at J, with 7 bases between. CDR3 length: 15 residues. Germline V gives CDR1 LNHNV, CDR2 YYDKDF (reference sequence). CDR3 DNA sequence: TGTGCCACCAGCAGAGAGGGCGGGTCCTACAATGAGCAGTTCTTC. Protein: CATSREGGSYNEQFF.

There are many counts of this clonotype. This chain joins TRBV6-2 or TRBV6-3 and TRBJ2-7; D is unresolved. Trimming pared 5 bases from V and 2 bases from J, leaving 16 bases between. CDR1 is MNHEY, CDR2 SVGEGT, per germline. The CDR3 is made up of 15 amino acids. The CDR3 sequence: CASSGGGGDAYEQYF. The CDR3 DNA reads TGTGCCAGCAGTGGCGGCGGTGGAGACGCCTACGAGCAGTACTTC.

This clonotype showed up many times. The genes are TRBV6-5 and TRBJ2-7; 10 bases match TRBD1. Germline CDR1 MNHEY, CDR2 SVGAGI. This CDR3 has 14 residues. V lost 2 bases, J lost 7 bases, and 5 bases stayed unmatched. The CDR3 nucleotides are TGTGCCAGCAGTTACAGACAGGGGGCGAGAGAGCAGTACTTC. This gives the protein CASSYRQGAREQYF.

This clonotype was observed many times. V is TRBV24-1 and J is TRBJ1-2; D is undetermined. Trimming pared 1 base from V and 8 bases from J, leaving 13 bases between. The CDR3 is 14 residues long. CDR1 is KGHDR, CDR2 SFDVKD, per germline. The DNA of the CDR3 is TGTGCCACCAGTGATTTTCTGACTTGGCCCGGCTACACCTTC. This codes for CATSDFLTWPGYTF.

Many counts were recorded for this clonotype. The gene calls are TRBV5-1 and TRBJ2-1, with D perhaps matching TRBD1 or TRBD2 (5 bases each). CDR1 is SGHRS, CDR2 YFSETQ, per germline. Between the trimmed V and J ends, which lost 6 bases and 2 bases, there was a span of 15 bases. CDR3 length: 15 amino acids. CDR3 protein: CASTPGTRAYNEQFF. DNA for the CDR3: TGCGCCAGCACCCCGGGGACCCGAGCCTACAATGAGCAGTTCTTC. Drawing the rest from reference TRBV5-1 and TRBJ2-1, the complete variable domain is KAGVTQTPRYLIKTRGQQVTLSCSPISGHRSVSWYQQTPGQGLQFLFEYFSETQRNKGNFPGRFSGRQFSNSRSEMNVSTLELGDSALYLCASTPGTRAYNEQFFGPGTRLTVL.

By proportion, this clonotype is medium-sized. The V call is TRBV28, the J call TRBJ2-3; 9 bases match TRBD2. The trim removed 5 bases at V and 2 bases at J, leaving 8 bases unmatched. This CDR3 is built from 16 residues. The V gene's germline CDR1 is MDHEN and CDR2 SYDVKM. The CDR3 nucleotides read TGTGCCAGCAGTCCGGTAGCGGGAGCCTCCACAGATACGCAGTATTTT. It encodes CASSPVAGASTDTQYF.

This clonotype was counted ten times or more. The V call is TRBV5-1, the J call TRBJ2-2; D remains ambiguous. V lost 4 bases and J lost 4, with 11 bases in between. CDR3 length: 14 residues. Germline CDR1 and CDR2: SGHRS and YFSETQ. The CDR3 sequence: CASSPDRGTGELFF. The CDR3 region has the DNA TGCGCCAGCAGCCCGGACCGAGGCACCGGGGAGCTGTTTTTT.

J is TRBJ1-1 and V is TRBV12-3 or TRBV12-4; D not certain. Trimming took off 1 base at V and 1 base at J, with 10 bases between the two ends. This CDR3 region has 15 residues. The CDR3, as DNA: TGTGCCAGCAGTTTAGAATGGCAAGCGAACACTGAAGCTTTCTTT. This codes for CASSLEWQANTEAFF.

This clonotype was observed a few times. The V gene is TRBV2, the J gene TRBJ2-2; D tentatively fits TRBD1 or TRBD2 (5 bases each). V was trimmed by 7 bases and J by 2 bases, leaving 8 bases between them. The CDR3 runs 13 residues. CDR1 is SNHLY, CDR2 FYNNEI, per germline. The DNA for the CDR3 is TGTGCCAGCACTGGGGGAAACACCGGGGAGCTGTTTTTT. Residues: CASTGGNTGELFF.

V and J are TRBV7-9 and TRBJ1-5; D possibly corresponds to TRBD1 (6 bases). Germline-derived CDR1 and CDR2 are SEHNR and FQNEAQ (reference sequence). The V gene lost 1 base and the J gene lost 9 bases, with 16 bases spanning the gap. The CDR3 loop spans 15 amino acids. CDR3 loop: CASSLVQGPMSPQHF. The CDR3 bases are TGTGCCAGCAGCTTAGTGCAGGGGCCCATGTCGCCCCAGCATTTT.